The rows below give T cell receptor beta chains drawn from one sample of a study of blood T cell repertoires in COVID-19. Some clones are missing from TCRdb's copy, which holds only in-frame ones; the method was immunoSEQ multiplex PCR. The sample includes under 200,000 clones, roughly 86% of them seen just once. The specimen was peripheral blood. All receptors come from a woman aged 80 or older in a cohort sampled during active or convalescent COVID-19. Each CDR3 is given with its conserved first and last residue. The D gene is left open where the match is weak. The listing skips clone size in some rows; elsewhere it reads once, few, many or a size class.

d_gene	abundance	v_gene	j_gene	CDR3aa	CDR3nt
TRBD1	-	TRBV19	TRBJ1-1	CASSMDRGNTEAFF	TGTGCCAGTAGTATGGACAGGGGGAACACTGAAGCTTTCTTT
TRBD2	-	TRBV14	TRBJ2-1	CASSRPGLTYNEQFF	TGTGCCAGCAGCCGACCGGGACTAACCTACAATGAGCAGTTCTTC
TRBD2	-	TRBV11-2	TRBJ2-7	CASSFLAGGGTYEQYF	TGTGCCAGCAGCTTTCTAGCGGGGGGAGGGACCTACGAGCAGTACTTC
-	once	TRBV4-1	TRBJ1-4	CASSQAVGGKLFF	TGCGCCAGCAGCCAAGCAGTGGGGGGAAAACTGTTTTTT
-	-	TRBV28	TRBJ2-4	CASNRGFSIQYF	TGTGCCAGCAATCGGGGGTTTAGCATTCAGTACTTC
TRBD1	-	TRBV19	TRBJ1-1	CASSRDRGTEAFF	TGTGCCAGTAGCAGGGACAGGGGGACTGAAGCTTTCTTT
-	-	TRBV4-3	TRBJ1-1	CASSQNRLTEAFF	TGCGCCAGCAGCCAGAACAGGCTAACTGAAGCTTTCTTT
-	-	TRBV5-4	TRBJ2-5	CASSFRQLQETQYF	TGTGCCAGCAGCTTCCGACAGCTACAAGAGACCCAGTACTTC
TRBD1	-	TRBV29-1	TRBJ2-3	CSAGQGTDTQYF	TGCAGCGCCGGACAGGGAACAGATACGCAGTATTTT
-	once	TRBV24-1	TRBJ2-3	CATSDPSMDLADTQYF	TGTGCCACCAGTGACCCCTCCATGGACTTAGCAGATACGCAGTATTTT
-	-	TRBV3-1/TRBV3-2	TRBJ1-1	CASSQPPVFPNTEAFF	TGTGCCAGCAGCCAACCACCGGTGTTCCCGAACACTGAAGCTTTCTTT
-	-	TRBV3-1/TRBV3-2	TRBJ2-2	CASSPGIDNTGELFF	TGTGCCAGCAGCCCCGGGATCGACAACACCGGGGAGCTGTTTTTT
TRBD1	-	TRBV30	TRBJ1-5	CAWRLTGANQPQHF	TGTGCCTGGAGGCTGACAGGGGCCAATCAGCCCCAGCATTTT
-	-	TRBV6-2/TRBV6-3	TRBJ1-6	CASSRGSSYNSPLHF	TGTGCCAGCAGCAGGGGAAGCTCCTATAATTCACCCCTCCACTTT
-	once	TRBV18	TRBJ1-2	CASSPGAGAWGGYTF	TGTGCCAGCTCACCTGGGGCAGGCGCCTGGGGAGGCTACACCTTC
-	-	TRBV5-4	TRBJ1-6	CASRLDRSGSPLHF	TGTGCCAGCAGACTTGACAGGTCAGGTTCACCCCTCCACTTT
TRBD1	once	TRBV6-5	TRBJ1-4	CASSYTDRASEKLFF	TGTGCCAGCAGTTACACCGACAGGGCGAGTGAAAAACTGTTTTTT
-	-	TRBV5-1	TRBJ1-2	CASSSRDDGGNGYTF	TGCGCCAGCAGCTCGCGGGACGACGGCGGGAATGGCTACACCTTC
TRBD1	-	TRBV6-5	TRBJ1-1	CASRYRGGVAFF	TGTGCCAGCAGGTACAGGGGAGGTGTAGCTTTCTTT
-	-	TRBV30	TRBJ1-5	CAWSLRGDQPQHF	TGTGCCTGGAGTCTCAGGGGCGATCAGCCCCAGCATTTT
TRBD1	once	TRBV5-1	TRBJ1-2	CASMGQGYGYTF	TGCGCCAGTATGGGACAGGGGTATGGCTACACCTTC
-	-	TRBV21-1	TRBJ1-4	CASSPRTGTNEKLFF	TGTGCCAGCAGCCCCCGGACAGGGACTAATGAAAAACTGTTTTTT
-	once	TRBV27	TRBJ1-6	CASSLSRGNSPLHF	TGTGCCAGCAGTTTATCGAGGGGGAACTCACCCCTCCACTTT
-	-	TRBV6-2/TRBV6-3	TRBJ2-1	CASSYSRIEQFF	TGTGCCAGCAGTTACTCGAGAATTGAGCAGTTCTTC
-	-	TRBV27	TRBJ2-5	CASGRSQETQYF	TGTGCCAGCGGAAGGAGCCAAGAGACCCAGTACTTC
-	-	TRBV5-1	TRBJ2-3	CASSPAVTDTQYF	TGCGCCAGCAGCCCAGCGGTCACAGATACGCAGTATTTT
TRBD1	-	TRBV11-3	TRBJ2-2	CASSLGQGSGELFF	TGTGCCAGCAGCTTAGGACAGGGTTCAGGGGAGCTGTTTTTT
TRBD1	once	TRBV3-1/TRBV3-2	TRBJ1-2	CASSPRTGLNTPYGYTF	TGTGCCAGCAGCCCGAGGACAGGGCTAAACACCCCCTATGGCTACACCTTC
TRBD2	once	TRBV4-3	TRBJ2-2	CASSQLAGAFTGELFF	TGCGCCAGCAGCCAACTAGCGGGGGCTTTCACCGGGGAGCTGTTTTTT
-	-	TRBV7-2	TRBJ1-2	CASSFQLRSGAGFYGYTF	TGTGCCAGCAGCTTCCAACTGCGGTCAGGGGCGGGCTTCTATGGCTACACCTTC
TRBD1	-	TRBV18	TRBJ1-5	CASSRGQVNSNQPQHF	TGTGCCAGCTCACGCGGACAGGTCAATAGCAATCAGCCCCAGCATTTT
-	-	TRBV19	TRBJ2-3	CASRKPGRGDTDTQYF	TGTGCCAGTAGAAAACCCGGCAGGGGAGACACAGATACGCAGTATTTT
TRBD1	-	TRBV11-3	TRBJ1-1	CASRRTGGGMNTEAFF	TGTGCCAGCAGAAGGACAGGGGGCGGCATGAACACTGAAGCTTTCTTT
-	-	TRBV11-2	TRBJ1-3	CASSPGGPGNTIYF	TGTGCCAGCAGCCCAGGAGGACCTGGAAACACCATATATTTT
-	-	TRBV6-1	TRBJ2-7	CASSEAGDTYYEQYF	TGTGCCAGCAGTGAAGCTGGCGACACGTACTACGAGCAGTACTTC
-	once	TRBV21-1	TRBJ1-4	CASSKVGGGTNEKLFF	-
TRBD1	-	TRBV5-1	TRBJ2-7	CASRTGGGYEQYF	TGCGCCAGCAGAACAGGGGGCGGCTACGAGCAGTACTTC
TRBD1	-	TRBV7-2	TRBJ1-2	CASSLAWQGVNYGYTF	TGTGCCAGCAGCTTAGCTTGGCAGGGGGTTAACTATGGCTACACCTTC
TRBD1	-	TRBV6-5	TRBJ1-2	CASRPGGDYGYTF	TGTGCCAGCAGACCAGGGGGCGACTATGGCTACACCTTC
-	-	TRBV10-1	TRBJ1-1	CASSEGGITEAFF	TGCGCCAGCAGTGAGGGAGGGATCACTGAAGCTTTCTTT
TRBD1	few	TRBV19	TRBJ1-1	CASIRGQGGTEAFF	TGTGCCAGTATCAGAGGACAGGGAGGCACTGAAGCTTTCTTT